The 14 T cell receptor beta chains in this list originate from one sample, sequenced in a study of blood T cell repertoires in COVID-19. Repertoires were generated with immunoSEQ multiplex PCR, while TCRdb's copy carries only in-frame clones and drops some. The table records 200,000 to 300,000 clones, over 80% of them present only once. Sequencing used peripheral blood. These receptors were obtained from a woman between 35 and 50 years old with acute or convalescent COVID-19.

The chain is built from TRBV5-5 and TRBJ1-4; 10 bases match TRBD1. Germline CDR1 SGHKS, CDR2 YYEKEE (reference sequence). V dropped 3 bases and J dropped 6; count of bases not matched to a gene: 5. This CDR3 region has 15 residues. CDR3 DNA: TGTGCCAGCAGCTCACCCGGACAGGGGGATGAAAAACTGTTTTTT. As protein: CASSSPGQGDEKLFF.

This clone was seen once. The chain joins TRBV4-1 to TRBJ2-3; TRBD1 matches 8 bases. The CDR3 is 16 residues long. Trimming cost V 4 bases and J 1 base; bases outside gene matches: 7. Germline V gives CDR1 MGHRA, CDR2 YSYEKL. The DNA of the CDR3 is TGCGCCAGCAGCCGCGGGACAGGCAGCGGCACAGATACGCAGTATTTT. It specifies CASSRGTGSGTDTQYF.

This chain joins TRBV20-1 and TRBJ2-5; D is perhaps TRBD2 (5 bases). The V and J ends lost 3 bases and 2 bases respectively, with 13 bases between them. CDR1 and CDR2 (germline): DFQATT, SNEGSKA (reference sequence). CDR3 length: 14 amino acids. The CDR3 loop reads CSASGRTGQETQYF. In DNA form, the CDR3 reads TGCAGTGCTAGTGGGCGAACGGGGCAAGAGACCCAGTACTTC.

The chain has TRBV19 and TRBJ1-2; unclear D gene. The germline V and J ends were trimmed by 4 bases and 8 bases, with 14 bases remaining between them. CDR1 is LNHDA and CDR2 is SQIVND in the germline V gene (reference sequence). The CDR3 contains 13 residues. CDR3 sequence: CASSTRTRRGYTF. DNA for the CDR3: TGTGCCAGTAGTACACGGACTCGGCGCGGCTACACCTTC.

This chain links TRBV5-6 with TRBJ1-5; unclear D gene. Germline assignment: CDR1 SGHDT and CDR2 YYEEEE. This CDR3 region has 12 residues. Trimming shortened V by 0 bases and J by 6 bases, and 4 bases separated the two germline ends. In DNA form, the CDR3 reads TGTGCCAGCAGCTTGGGTATTCAGCCCCAGCATTTT. Translating it yields CASSLGIQPQHF.

The rearrangement joins TRBV29-1 to TRBJ2-4, with TRBD1 as a possible D gene (6 bases). CDR1 and CDR2 (germline): SQVTM, ANQGSEA. V was clipped by 2 bases and J by 0 bases, with 11 bases between them. The CDR3 has 15 residues. The CDR3 sequence is CSVETGHLAKNIQYF. The CDR3 DNA reads TGCAGCGTTGAAACGGGACACCTAGCCAAAAACATTCAGTACTTC.

V is TRBV5-1 and J is TRBJ2-1, with 11 positions matching TRBD2. This CDR3 is built from 15 residues. The junction had 8 bases not matched to a gene; V was cut back by 5 bases and J by 7 bases. CDR1 is SGHRS and CDR2 is YFSETQ in the germline V gene. This CDR3 reads CASSYLAGGENEQFF. The CDR3 nucleotides read TGCGCCAGCAGTTACCTAGCGGGGGGAGAAAATGAGCAGTTCTTC.

The rearrangement links TRBV19 to TRBJ1-2, with D unclear. Germline V lookup: CDR1 LNHDA, CDR2 SQIVND (reference sequence). There are 17 residues in the CDR3. Deletions cut 0 bases from V and 6 bases from J, with 20 bases between. The CDR3 DNA is TGTGCCAGTAGTATAGATAATTTGAGAGCCCGCGGGGATGGCTACACCTTC. Its translation: CASSIDNLRARGDGYTF.

The rearrangement joins TRBV20-1 to TRBJ1-1, with a tentative D call TRBD1 (5 bases). Looked up from germline, CDR1 is DFQATT and CDR2 is SNEGSKA (reference sequence). The CDR3 covers 11 residues. CDR3 in DNA: TGCCAGGGATCCCAGAACACTGAAGCTTTCTTT. It codes for CQGSQNTEAFF.

This clone was counted once. The rearrangement links TRBV28 to TRBJ1-1, with 8 bases aligning to TRBD1. V lost 3 bases and J lost 11; bases outside the gene matches: 11. The germline CDR1 and CDR2 sequences are MDHEN and SYDVKM. There are 14 residues in the CDR3. The CDR3 is CASSLRTGSLVAFF. CDR3 nucleotide sequence: TGTGCCAGCAGTTTGAGGACAGGGTCGTTGGTTGCTTTCTTT.

The CDR3 region is CASSQVPQGTAFF. In DNA, the CDR3 is TGTGCCAGCAGCCAGGTCCCACAGGGTACAGCTTTCTTT. V gene TRBV7-2 combines with J gene TRBJ1-1, with D possibly being TRBD1 (6 bases). V lost 5 bases to trimming and J lost 10 bases, with 17 bases between them. This CDR3 has 13 amino acids. Germline CDR1 SGHTA, CDR2 FQGNSA.

This chain uses TRBV10-3 with TRBJ1-6; no definite D call. CDR3 size: 16 residues. Trimming removed 0 bases at V and 0 bases at J, with 6 bases between. CDR1 is ENHRY, CDR2 SYGVKD, per germline. CDR3 loop: CAISESWSSYNSPLHF. CDR3 in DNA: TGTGCCATCAGTGAGTCGTGGAGCTCCTATAATTCACCCCTCCACTTT.

This rearrangement joins TRBV5-6 to TRBJ2-5, with a weak D call TRBD2 (5 bases). The CDR3 spans 13 residues. Germline CDR1 SGHDT, CDR2 YYEEEE. Trimming cost V 5 bases and J 4 bases, with 12 bases left between them. The CDR3 nucleotides read TGTGCCAGCAGAATGAGGGCCCTAGAGACCCAGTACTTC. Its protein product is CASRMRALETQYF.

The chain has TRBV6-5 and TRBJ1-1; weak D call: TRBD1 (6 bases). V was clipped by 2 bases and J by 4 bases, with 17 bases between them. Germline CDR1 reads MNHEY; CDR2 reads SVGAGI. This CDR3 spans 16 amino acids. CDR3 residues: CASSYQTGSGITEAFF. CDR3 nucleotides: TGTGCCAGCAGTTACCAAACAGGGTCTGGAATCACTGAAGCTTTCTTT.